This T cell receptor beta chain came from a study of control samples from healthy donors and cancer patients. The V end lost 0 bases, the J end lost 2 bases, and 14 bases lay between the germline ends. The germline V gene has CDR1 SGHDT and CDR2 YYEEEE. CDR3 length: 16 residues. Data came from immunoSEQ multiplex PCR; TCRdb stores just in-frame clones and leaves some out. The sample records over 100,000 clones, roughly 88% being singletons. V is TRBV5-6 and J is TRBJ2-5, with D maybe TRBD1 (5 bases). Material: blood. This TCR came from a man aged 45-65 years in good health. Here the CDR3 DNA reads TGTGCCAGCAGCTTGGCTCCAGGGATGGGTCAAGAGACCCAGTACTTC. Protein: CASSLAPGMGQETQYF.